This T cell receptor (beta chain) emerged from a study of vaccination and CD4 T cells after COVID-19. As regards this clonotype: Its antigen is as yet unknown.

Cultured CD4+ T cell DNA underwent sequencing with the Oncomine TCR Beta short-read assay. MiXCR, run by TCRdb on the PCR reads, gives a single entry per CDR3 protein. The sample shows 15,000 to 18,000 distinct CDR3 sequences, around 42% of them seen only once. This CDR3 spans 13 amino acids. From germline, CDR1 is SNHLY and CDR2 FYNNEI. The V gene lost 1 base and the J gene lost 7 bases, with 10 bases spanning the gap. Treatment noted: 10-day PBMC culture with coronavirus spike peptide pools or control peptides (ViraFEST assay). ViraFEST used peptide pools to expand antigen-specific T cells and subsequently sequenced their TCRs.

The chain combines TRBV2 with TRBJ1-2; possibly TRBD1 for D (6 bases). The starting material was CD4+ T cells from blood, cultured in vitro, obtained before SARS-CoV-2 vaccination. This receptor was taken from a human donor who had recovered from COVID-19. The CDR3 spells CASSEGRGSGYTF. CDR3 nucleotide sequence: TGTGCCAGCAGTGAAGGGAGGGGGAGTGGCTACACCTTC.